This T cell receptor (beta chain) was identified in a study of blood T cell repertoires in COVID-19. Study details: Acute and convalescent COVID-19 specimens originated in the United States, Italy and Spain. PBMCs, B-cell-depleted T cells, or T cells provided the cDNA or gDNA that made up the material.

Libraries were prepared by immunoSEQ multiplex PCR; TCRdb keeps only in-frame clonotypes and omits some of them. The sample contains under 45,000 clones, over 70% of which appear only once. The specimen was peripheral blood. This TCR was recovered from a man between 70 and 80 years old with COVID-19, enrolled during active disease.

In DNA, the CDR3 is TGCAGCGCGACAGACCCTGAAGCTTTCTTT. It translates to CSATDPEAFF. This chain links TRBV29-1 with TRBJ1-1, with D perhaps TRBD1 (5 bases). The CDR3 length is 10 residues. Trimming shortened V by 7 bases and J by 6 bases, and 9 bases separated the two germline ends. Germline V gene data show CDR1 as SQVTM and CDR2 as ANQGSEA.